The 26 T cell receptor beta chains listed next were all sequenced from one sample in a study of sequential checkpoint blockade in melanoma. The treatment here: randomized to nivolumab then ipilimumab (arm A) or the reverse (arm B). Using immunoSEQ multiplex PCR, the repertoire was profiled, and TCRdb retains in-frame clones only, with some absent. The repertoire has 15,000 to 20,000 clones, around two thirds of them found once; the top ten carry approximately 10%. The sequences come from CD8+ T cells sorted from blood (inferred from file names), collected from a patient given nivolumab and ipilimumab in sequence. The receptors stem from a human donor with melanoma.

The chain couples TRBV27 to TRBJ1-5, with 7 bases matching TRBD1. CDR1 and CDR2 (germline): MNHEY, SMNVEV (reference sequence). The CDR3 length is 17 residues. V was pared by 6 bases and J by 2 bases, with 13 bases of the junction left unmatched. CDR3 loop: CASRHDRVVNGNQPQHF. CDR3 nucleotides: TGTGCCAGCAGACACGACAGGGTCGTAAATGGCAATCAGCCCCAGCATTTT.

This clone has a single count. The chain is built from TRBV4-1 and TRBJ1-2; no definite D call. Trimming left V 1 base short and J 4 bases short, with 10 bases between. Germline V CDR1 and CDR2: MGHRA, YSYEKL. The CDR3 is 14 amino acids. CDR3 nucleotides: TGCGCCAGCAGCCAAGGGGCCTCGCCCTATGGCTACACCTTC. Residues: CASSQGASPYGYTF.

CDR3 residues: CASSPLPGDDEQFF. The CDR3 DNA sequence: TGTGCCAGCAGCCCCCTCCCGGGAGACGATGAGCAGTTCTTC. The chain uses TRBV7-9 and TRBJ2-1, with D perhaps TRBD2 (6 bases). V was shortened by 5 bases and J by 8 bases, with 16 bases between the two germline ends. This CDR3 spans 14 amino acids. Looked up from germline, CDR1 is SEHNR and CDR2 is FQNEAQ (reference sequence).

The V gene is TRBV6-5, the J gene TRBJ2-2; D not resolved. Germline V CDR1 and CDR2: MNHEY, SVGAGI. The CDR3 extends over 14 amino acids. Between the trimmed V and J ends, which lost 0 bases and 2 bases, there was a span of 4 bases. CDR3 residues: CASSYSLNTGELFF. Here the CDR3 DNA reads TGTGCCAGCAGTTACTCGCTAAACACCGGGGAGCTGTTTTTT.

The CDR3 protein is CASSHGLEVYNEQFF. CDR3 coding DNA: TGTGCCAGCAGCCACGGACTAGAAGTCTACAATGAGCAGTTCTTC. The chain links TRBV7-6 to TRBJ2-1, with 7 nucleotides matching TRBD2. From germline, CDR1 is SGHVS and CDR2 FNYEAQ. Unmatched junction bases numbered 7, after V lost 5 bases and J lost 3 bases. This CDR3 spans 15 amino acids.

V usage is TRBV4-1 and J usage is TRBJ2-7; 10 nucleotides match TRBD2. The CDR3 is 15 amino acids. V dropped 1 base and J dropped 2; count of bases not matched to a gene: 2. CDR1 and CDR2 (germline): MGHRA, YSYEKL. The CDR3 DNA sequence: TGCGCCAGCAGCCAAGGGACTAGCGGAACCTACGAGCAGTACTTC. Amino acid sequence: CASSQGTSGTYEQYF.

The chain has TRBV21-1 and TRBJ1-2; the table's D call TRBD1 went unverified against the DNA. TRBV21-1 is shown as a pseudogene. This CDR3 contains 13 residues. CDR3 residues: CASSKRQGYGYTF. The CDR3 DNA reads TGTGCCAGCAGCAAAAGACAGGGCTATGGCTACACCTTC.

The chain recombines TRBV19 with TRBJ1-4; D is perhaps TRBD1 (6 bases). The CDR3 is 16 residues long. Trimming removed 3 bases at V and 0 bases at J, with 11 bases between. From germline, CDR1 is LNHDA and CDR2 SQIVND (reference sequence). DNA for the CDR3: TGTGCCAGTAGTATCAGGGGCGTAACAACTAATGAAAAACTGTTTTTT. This codes for CASSIRGVTTNEKLFF.

The chain links TRBV7-3 to TRBJ2-7; the match to TRBD2 covers 11 bases. Germline values: CDR1 SGHTA, CDR2 FQGTGA. The CDR3 contains 14 residues. Trimming took 8 bases from V and 2 from J; bases not matched to a gene: 5. CDR3 residues: CASYGGLAAYEQYF. Written as DNA, the CDR3 is TGTGCCAGCTATGGGGGACTAGCGGCCTACGAGCAGTACTTC.

J is TRBJ2-6 and V is TRBV9, with D perhaps TRBD1 (6 bases). The CDR3 has 17 residues. The V gene lost 3 bases and the J gene lost 3 bases, with 16 bases spanning the gap. Germline loops: CDR1 SGDLS, CDR2 YYNGEE. For the CDR3, the DNA is TGTGCCAGCAGCGGGGGGCCCAGGCTTGGTGGGGCCAACGTCCTGACTTTC. This encodes CASSGGPRLGGANVLTF. The variable domain in full, with the rest retrieved from reference TRBV9 and TRBJ2-6, is DSGVTQTPKHLITATGQRVTLRCSPRSGDLSVYWYQQSLDQGLQFLIQYYNGEERAKGNILERFSAQQFPDLHSELNLSSLELGDSALYFCASSGGPRLGGANVLTFGAGSRLTVL.

Relative to its sample, this clone is medium-sized (0.01 to 0.1%). The CDR3 sequence is CASGLAGEHSYNEQFF. The CDR3 nucleotides read TGTGCCAGCGGTTTAGCGGGAGAACACTCCTACAATGAGCAGTTCTTC. This sequence joins TRBV5-6 and TRBJ2-1; 9 bases align to TRBD2. CDR1 and CDR2 from the germline V gene are SGHDT and YYEEEE. There are 16 residues in the CDR3. V gave up 7 bases and J gave up 0 bases; unmatched junction bases: 8.

This clone was seen more than once but under ten times. The chain employs TRBV6-5 and TRBJ2-2; 8 bases line up with TRBD2. CDR3 length: 14 amino acids. From germline, CDR1 is MNHEY and CDR2 SVGAGI. V shed 4 bases and J 4 bases; nucleotides not matched to a gene: 2. DNA of the CDR3: TGTGCCAGCAGTTCCAGCGGGGGCACCGGGGAGCTGTTTTTT. Translated, it gives CASSSSGGTGELFF.

This chain links TRBV7-9 with TRBJ2-1; TRBD1 agrees at 7 bases. V trimming: 5 bases; J trimming: 3 bases; junction bases outside the gene matches: 13. This CDR3 region has 17 residues. Germline V gene lookup returns CDR1 SEHNR and CDR2 FQNEAQ (reference sequence). The CDR3 bases are TGTGCCAGCAGCCTACCCCGGACAGGTTCGAGCTACAATGAGCAGTTCTTC. Translation: CASSLPRTGSSYNEQFF.

The chain has TRBV25-1 and TRBJ2-7, with D perhaps TRBD1 (6 bases). CDR1 and CDR2 from the germline V gene are MGHDK and SYGVNS. This CDR3 contains 15 residues. V lost 6 bases and J 3 bases, leaving 18 bases between the germline ends. The CDR3 bases are TGTGCCAGCAGCCCTGACTCGGGACATCACTACGAGCAGTACTTC. This encodes CASSPDSGHHYEQYF.

This chain links TRBV13 with TRBJ2-1; D unresolved. V gave up 2 bases and J gave up 5 bases, with 7 bases separating them. The CDR3 spans 13 residues. Germline CDR1 and CDR2: PRHDT and FYEKMQ (reference sequence). As DNA, the CDR3 is TGTGCCAGCAGCTTACTCCCTGACAATGAGCAGTTCTTC. Residues: CASSLLPDNEQFF.

The chain links TRBV4-3 to TRBJ1-4, with D possibly being TRBD1 (5 bases). With 5 bases removed from V and 7 bases from J, the gap between germline ends came to 17 bases. From germline, CDR1 is LGHNA and CDR2 YSLEER. The CDR3 has 15 amino acids. The CDR3: CASSRHSNGGEKLFF. Here the CDR3 DNA reads TGCGCCAGCAGCAGACACAGTAACGGGGGTGAAAAACTGTTTTTT.

The genes are TRBV23-1 and TRBJ1-6; 10 nucleotides match TRBD1. TRBV23-1 is an ORF; its function is uncertain. V lost 4 bases to trimming and J lost 5 bases; unmatched junction nucleotides: 8. There are 17 residues in the CDR3. The CDR3 sequence: CASSRSGTGAHNSPLHF. CDR3 sequence (DNA): TGCGCCAGCAGTCGCTCCGGGACAGGGGCCCATAATTCACCCCTCCACTTT.

This sequence joins TRBV6-5 and TRBJ2-1; TRBD2 matches at 10 bases. CDR3 length equals 15 residues. Germline V gives CDR1 MNHEY, CDR2 SVGAGI. Trimming removed 3 bases from V and 8 bases from J; junction bases left unmatched: 7. CDR3 sequence: CASSYRTSGDDEQFF. The CDR3, as DNA: TGTGCCAGCAGTTATCGAACTAGCGGGGACGATGAGCAGTTCTTC.

The CDR3 DNA is TGTGCCTGGAGTGTAGGGACTAGGGGGGATACGCAGTATTTT. It yields the protein CAWSVGTRGDTQYF. The V gene is TRBV30, the J gene TRBJ2-3; 8 nucleotides agree with TRBD2. V was clipped by 0 bases and J by 6 bases; unmatched bases: 5. Germline V gene data show CDR1 as GTSNPN and CDR2 as SVGIG (reference sequence). The CDR3 length is 14 residues.

By proportion, this clone is medium-sized. For the CDR3, the DNA is TGTGCCAGCAGCTTACTTTTCCCCTCCTACGAGCAGTACTTC. Translating it yields CASSLLFPSYEQYF. The genes are TRBV7-8 and TRBJ2-7; D gene uncertain. Germline V gene data show CDR1 as SGHVS and CDR2 as FQNEAQ. V was clipped by 2 bases and J by 0 bases, with 8 bases between them. CDR3 size: 14 residues. The entire variable domain, with the rest obtained from reference TRBV7-8 and TRBJ2-7, is as follows: GAGVSQSPRYKVAKRGQDVALRCDPISGHVSLFWYQQALGQGPEFLTYFQNEAQLDKSGLPSDRFFAERPEGSVSTLKIQRTQQEDSAVYLCASSLLFPSYEQYFGPGTRLTVT.

The CDR3 reads CASSLGLAEFNEQFF. Written as DNA, the CDR3 is TGTGCCAGCAGCTTGGGACTAGCTGAGTTCAATGAGCAGTTCTTC. This chain uses TRBV11-3 with TRBJ2-1; 9 positions match TRBD2. The CDR3 is 15 residues long. Germline loops: CDR1 SGHNT, CDR2 YENEEA. V was pared by 3 bases and J by 6 bases, with 6 bases of the junction left unmatched.

Details on this clone: Mismatch with germline at one junction end may stem from a read error. J is TRBJ2-7 and V is TRBV7-6; 11 bases are shared with TRBD2. The CDR3 is made up of 14 amino acids. Germline values: CDR1 SGHVS, CDR2 FNYEAQ. CDR3 in amino acids: CASSVATSGNEQYF. CDR3 sequence (DNA): TGTGCCAGCAGCGTAGCGACTAGCGGGAACGAGCAGTACTTC.

The chain carries TRBV6-6 and TRBJ2-7; TRBD2 might be the D (5 bases). The CDR3 runs 16 residues. In germline, CDR1 is MNHNY, CDR2 SVGAGI (reference sequence). The V gene lost 0 bases and the J gene lost 4 bases, with 16 bases spanning the gap. As DNA, the CDR3 is TGTGCCAGCAGTTACTCGTTTCAGGCCTCGGGATACGAGCAGTACTTC. Translating gives CASSYSFQASGYEQYF.

The chain has TRBV13 and TRBJ2-1, with D possibly being TRBD2 (6 bases). Germline V gives CDR1 PRHDT, CDR2 FYEKMQ (reference sequence). V gave up 4 bases and J gave up 7 bases, with 20 bases separating them. The CDR3 length is 16 residues. The CDR3 DNA sequence: TGTGCCAGCAGCTCAATGGGGGTGGGAGGTCTAAATGAGCAGTTCTTC. It yields the protein CASSSMGVGGLNEQFF.

The J gene is TRBJ2-1, the V gene TRBV7-3; 8 bases fit TRBD1. The CDR3 length is 17 residues. The germline V gene encodes CDR1 SGHTA and CDR2 FQGTGA. V gave up 0 bases and J gave up 4 bases; unmatched junction bases: 8. Here the CDR3 reads CASSLTPGQGPYNEQFF. The CDR3 DNA follows: TGTGCCAGCAGCTTAACGCCCGGACAGGGCCCATACAATGAGCAGTTCTTC.

The rearrangement links TRBV28 to TRBJ2-7, with D possibly being TRBD1 (5 bases). The V end lost 5 bases, the J end lost 3 bases, and 11 bases lay between the germline ends. The germline gives CDR1 MDHEN, CDR2 SYDVKM. CDR3 length: 13 amino acids. CDR3 sequence reads: CASSQRTYYEQYF. CDR3 in DNA: TGTGCCAGCAGTCAACGGACATACTACGAGCAGTACTTC.